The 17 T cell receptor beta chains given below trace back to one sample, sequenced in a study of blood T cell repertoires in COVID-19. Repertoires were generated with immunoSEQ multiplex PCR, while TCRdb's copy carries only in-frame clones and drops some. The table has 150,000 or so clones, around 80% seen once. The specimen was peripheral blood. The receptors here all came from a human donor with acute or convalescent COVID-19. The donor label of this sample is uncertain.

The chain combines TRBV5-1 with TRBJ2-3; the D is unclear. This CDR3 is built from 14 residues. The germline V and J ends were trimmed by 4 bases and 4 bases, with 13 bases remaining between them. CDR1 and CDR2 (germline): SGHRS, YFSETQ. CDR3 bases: TGCGCCAGCAGCCCTCGATCTCCAGCAGATACGCAGTATTTT. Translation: CASSPRSPADTQYF.

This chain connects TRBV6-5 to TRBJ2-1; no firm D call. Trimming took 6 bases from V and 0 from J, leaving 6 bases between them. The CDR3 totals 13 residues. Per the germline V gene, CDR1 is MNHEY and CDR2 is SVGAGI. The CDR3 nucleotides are TGTGCCAGCAGGGAGAGCTCCTACAATGAGCAGTTCTTC. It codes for CASRESSYNEQFF.

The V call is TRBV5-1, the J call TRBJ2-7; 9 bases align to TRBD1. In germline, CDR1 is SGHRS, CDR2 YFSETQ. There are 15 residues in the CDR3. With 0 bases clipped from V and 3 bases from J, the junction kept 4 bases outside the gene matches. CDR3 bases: TGCGCCAGCAGCTTGGGGGACAGGGCTAACTACGAGCAGTACTTC. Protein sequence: CASSLGDRANYEQYF.

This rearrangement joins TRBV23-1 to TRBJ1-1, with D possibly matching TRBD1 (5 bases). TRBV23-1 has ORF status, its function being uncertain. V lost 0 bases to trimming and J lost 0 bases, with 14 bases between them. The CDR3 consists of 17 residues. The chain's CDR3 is CASSQSSQGPLNTEAFF. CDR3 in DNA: TGCGCCAGCAGTCAATCGAGCCAGGGCCCCCTGAACACTGAAGCTTTCTTT.

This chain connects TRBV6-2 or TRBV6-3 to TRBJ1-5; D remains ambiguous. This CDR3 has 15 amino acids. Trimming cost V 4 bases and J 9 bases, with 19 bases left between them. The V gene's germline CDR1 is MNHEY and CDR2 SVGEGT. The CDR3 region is CASSFWLEGSRPQHF. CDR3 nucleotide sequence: TGTGCCAGCAGTTTCTGGTTGGAGGGAAGTCGGCCCCAGCATTTT.

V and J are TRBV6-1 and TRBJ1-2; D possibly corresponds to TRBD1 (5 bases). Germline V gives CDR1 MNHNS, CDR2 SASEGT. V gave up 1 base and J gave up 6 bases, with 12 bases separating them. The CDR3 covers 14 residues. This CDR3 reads CASSEVGRGNGYTF. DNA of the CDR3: TGTGCCAGCAGTGAAGTAGGAAGGGGAAATGGCTACACCTTC.

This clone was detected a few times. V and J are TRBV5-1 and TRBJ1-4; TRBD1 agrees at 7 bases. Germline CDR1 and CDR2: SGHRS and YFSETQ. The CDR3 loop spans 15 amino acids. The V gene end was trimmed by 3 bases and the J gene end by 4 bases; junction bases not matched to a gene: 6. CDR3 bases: TGCGCCAGCAGCTCGGGACAGTGGGATAATGAAAAACTGTTTTTT. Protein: CASSSGQWDNEKLFF.

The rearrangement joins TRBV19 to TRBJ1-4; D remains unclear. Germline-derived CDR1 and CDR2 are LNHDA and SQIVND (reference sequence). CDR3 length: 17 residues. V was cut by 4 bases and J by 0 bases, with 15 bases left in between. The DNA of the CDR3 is TGTGCCAGTAGTAGCCGCGGGGTAGCGGCAACTAATGAAAAACTGTTTTTT. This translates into CASSSRGVAATNEKLFF.

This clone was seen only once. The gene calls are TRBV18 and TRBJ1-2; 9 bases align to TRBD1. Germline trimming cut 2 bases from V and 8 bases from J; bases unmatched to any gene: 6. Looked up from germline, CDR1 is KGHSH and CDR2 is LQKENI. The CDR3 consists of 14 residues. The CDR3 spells CASSPEGQGGGYTF. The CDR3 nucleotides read TGTGCCAGCTCACCAGAGGGACAGGGAGGAGGCTACACCTTC.

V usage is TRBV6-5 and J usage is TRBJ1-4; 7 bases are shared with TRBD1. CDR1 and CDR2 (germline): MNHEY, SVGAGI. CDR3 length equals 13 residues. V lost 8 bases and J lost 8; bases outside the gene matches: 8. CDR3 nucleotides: TGTGCCAGCGTTACAGGGGCGACGGAAAAACTGTTTTTT. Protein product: CASVTGATEKLFF.

Here the CDR3 reads CASSSGQVDEQFF. In DNA form, the CDR3 reads TGCGCCAGCAGCTCCGGACAGGTAGATGAGCAGTTCTTC. The genes are TRBV5-1 and TRBJ2-1; TRBD1 aligns across 7 bases. Unmatched junction bases numbered 5, after V lost 3 bases and J lost 8 bases. The CDR3 runs to 13 residues. Germline V gene data show CDR1 as SGHRS and CDR2 as YFSETQ.

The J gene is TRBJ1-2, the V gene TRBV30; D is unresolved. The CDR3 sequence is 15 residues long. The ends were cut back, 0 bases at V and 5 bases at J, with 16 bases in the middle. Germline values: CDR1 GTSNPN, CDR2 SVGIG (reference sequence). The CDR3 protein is CAWSVLGTAAYGYTF. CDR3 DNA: TGTGCCTGGAGTGTACTAGGCACGGCGGCGTATGGCTACACCTTC.

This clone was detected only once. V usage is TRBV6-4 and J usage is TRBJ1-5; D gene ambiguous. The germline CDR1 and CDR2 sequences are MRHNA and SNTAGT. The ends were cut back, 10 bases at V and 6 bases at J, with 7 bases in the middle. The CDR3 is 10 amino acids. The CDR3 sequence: CATPSQPQHF. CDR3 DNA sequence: TGTGCCACCCCATCTCAGCCCCAGCATTTT.

CDR3 residues: CASGGLQPQHF. The DNA of the CDR3 is TGTGCCAGTGGAGGGCTTCAGCCCCAGCATTTT. The chain combines TRBV19 with TRBJ1-5, with unresolved D. V was shortened by 8 bases and J by 6 bases, with 8 bases between the two germline ends. The CDR3 totals 11 residues. Germline CDR1 is LNHDA and CDR2 is SQIVND (reference sequence).

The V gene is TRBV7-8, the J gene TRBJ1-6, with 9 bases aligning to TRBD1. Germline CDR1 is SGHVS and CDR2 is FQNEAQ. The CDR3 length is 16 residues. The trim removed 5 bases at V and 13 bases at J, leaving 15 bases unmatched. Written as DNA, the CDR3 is TGTGCCAGCAGCGAACGACAGGGGGTGCTTTCTGATCCCCTCCACTTT. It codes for CASSERQGVLSDPLHF.

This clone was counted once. In nucleotides, the CDR3 is TGTGCCAGCAGTTTTTCTAGGGGTTATGGCTACACCTTC. It is translated as CASSFSRGYGYTF. The chain couples TRBV5-6 to TRBJ1-2; tentative D call: TRBD1 (5 bases). This CDR3 is built from 13 residues. The germline V gene has CDR1 SGHDT and CDR2 YYEEEE. V dropped 5 bases and J dropped 5 bases, with 13 bases sitting between them. The complete variable domain, with remaining parts taken from reference TRBV5-6 and TRBJ1-2, reads DAGVTQSPTHLIKTRGQQVTLRCSPKSGHDTVSWYQQALGQGPQFIFQYYEEEERQRGNFPDRFSGHQFPNYSSELNVNALLLGDSALYLCASSFSRGYGYTFGSGTRLTVV.

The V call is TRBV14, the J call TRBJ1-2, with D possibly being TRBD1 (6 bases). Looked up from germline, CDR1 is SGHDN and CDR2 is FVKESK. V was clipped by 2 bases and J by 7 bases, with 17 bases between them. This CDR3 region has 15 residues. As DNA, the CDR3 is TGTGCCAGCAGCCAAACCTCCCAGGGGAGTGGTGGCTACACCTTC. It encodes CASSQTSQGSGGYTF.